The 26 T cell receptor beta chains in this list originate from one sample, sequenced in a study of OX40 agonist ivuxolimab in advanced cancers. Data came from immunoSEQ multiplex PCR; TCRdb stores just in-frame clones and leaves some out. The sample lists about 73,000 clones; 90% were seen once. Sample: CD4+ or CD8+ T cells sorted from blood, taken in a trial of the OX40 agonist ivuxolimab. These receptors were obtained from an adult with an advanced solid tumor such as melanoma, head and neck, liver or kidney cancer.

The chain carries TRBV30 and TRBJ2-5; D is uncertain. The J call may not be correct, given that the DNA end is closer to TRBJ2-7. Germline CDR1 and CDR2: GTSNPN and SVGIG (reference sequence). The length of the CDR3 is 12 residues. CDR3 nucleotide sequence: TGTGCCTGGAGCCTAACTACCTACGAGCAGTACTTC. Protein: CAWSLTTYEQYF.

This clone appeared once. The chain uses TRBV28 and TRBJ1-2; the match to TRBD1 covers 9 bases. The CDR3 sequence is 13 residues long. Germline values: CDR1 MDHEN, CDR2 SYDVKM. The V gene end was trimmed by 5 bases and the J gene end by 7 bases; junction bases not matched to a gene: 5. The CDR3 DNA is TGTGCCAGCAGTAAACAGGGGGCGGTTGGCTACACCTTC. Encoded protein: CASSKQGAVGYTF.

The V call is TRBV5-4, the J call TRBJ1-1; D remains ambiguous. This CDR3 is built from 14 residues. CDR1 and CDR2 (germline): SGHNT, YYREEE (reference sequence). Trimming stripped 0 bases from V and 0 bases from J, with 6 bases between. Here the CDR3 reads CASSLAQMNTEAFF. As DNA, the CDR3 is TGTGCCAGCAGCTTGGCCCAGATGAACACTGAAGCTTTCTTT.

The genes are TRBV27 and TRBJ1-4; D unclear. CDR1 and CDR2 (germline): MNHEY, SMNVEV (reference sequence). CDR3 length equals 12 residues. The V gene lost 3 bases and the J gene lost 4 bases, with 3 bases spanning the gap. CDR3 sequence: CASSFYNEKLFF. DNA for the CDR3: TGTGCCAGCAGTTTCTATAATGAAAAACTGTTTTTT.

V usage is TRBV11-2 and J usage is TRBJ2-2; D gene uncertain. Trimming removed 1 base at V and 1 base at J, with 4 bases between. Germline V gene data show CDR1 as SGHAT and CDR2 as FQNNGV. The CDR3 sequence is 14 residues long. The CDR3 DNA is TGTGCCAGCAGCTTAGGTTGGAACACCGGGGAGCTGTTTTTT. Protein sequence: CASSLGWNTGELFF.

This rearrangement joins TRBV10-3 to TRBJ1-2; TRBD1 agrees at 7 bases. After removal of 11 bases from V and 4 bases from J, the junction contained 7 bases not matched to a gene. This CDR3 comprises 12 residues. Germline V gives CDR1 ENHRY, CDR2 SYGVKD. Here the CDR3 reads CASSRDSYGYTF. The DNA for the CDR3 is TGTGCCTCCTCCCGGGACAGCTATGGCTACACCTTC.

The chain employs TRBV29-1 and TRBJ2-7, with 8 bases matching TRBD1. CDR1 and CDR2 (germline): SQVTM, ANQGSEA. This CDR3 is built from 14 residues. V dropped 7 bases and J dropped 1; count of bases not matched to a gene: 9. The CDR3 sequence: CSATGTGASYEQYF. The CDR3 nucleotides are TGCAGCGCCACCGGGACAGGCGCGTCCTACGAGCAGTACTTC.

This clone has a single count. The chain uses TRBV29-1 and TRBJ2-7; D is uncertain. Trimming cost V 2 bases and J 1 base, with 9 bases left between them. The CDR3 is made up of 13 amino acids. Germline-derived CDR1 and CDR2 are SQVTM and ANQGSEA. The CDR3 DNA reads as TGCAGCGTTGAATCAGAAACATCCTACGAGCAGTACTTC. Its translation: CSVESETSYEQYF.

V usage is TRBV7-2 and J usage is TRBJ2-1, with TRBD2 identical over 8 bases. The CDR3 is 15 residues long. CDR1 is SGHTA, CDR2 FQGNSA, per germline. Unmatched junction bases numbered 2, after V lost 2 bases and J lost 2 bases. CDR3 coding DNA: TGTGCCAGCAGCTTAATGCGGGGGGCCTACAATGAGCAGTTCTTC. Translation: CASSLMRGAYNEQFF.

The genes are TRBV15 and TRBJ2-2; D perhaps matches TRBD2 (5 bases). This CDR3 region has 14 residues. Germline V gene lookup returns CDR1 LNHNV and CDR2 YYDKDF (reference sequence). The germline V and J ends were trimmed by 3 bases and 2 bases, with 7 bases remaining between them. The CDR3 bases are TGTGCCACCAGCAGTTGGACTAACACCGGGGAGCTGTTTTTT. Its translation: CATSSWTNTGELFF.

This rearrangement joins TRBV6-5 to TRBJ2-1, with TRBD2 matching 9 bases. Looked up from germline, CDR1 is MNHEY and CDR2 is SVGAGI. With 3 bases clipped from V and 9 bases from J, the junction kept 6 bases outside the gene matches. This CDR3 region has 14 residues. The CDR3 DNA reads as TGTGCCAGCAGTTATAGCGGGAGCCGCGGTGAGCAGTTCTTC. Translating gives CASSYSGSRGEQFF.

This clone was seen a handful of times. The CDR3 nucleotides read TGTGCCAGCAGTTTGGACTGGAGGAGCTCCTACGAGCAGTACTTC. Encoded protein: CASSLDWRSSYEQYF. This chain uses TRBV6-5 with TRBJ2-7, with D perhaps TRBD2 (5 bases). Looked up from germline, CDR1 is MNHEY and CDR2 is SVGAGI. The length of the CDR3 is 15 residues. V was clipped by 4 bases and J by 0 bases, with 13 bases between them.

This rearrangement joins TRBV28 to TRBJ2-2; no clear D. The CDR3 is 12 residues long. Germline V gene sequence: CDR1 MDHEN, CDR2 SYDVKM. Trimming stripped 2 bases from V and 11 bases from J, with 9 bases between. The CDR3 DNA is TGTGCCAGCAGTTTAGGCGTGTTCGAGCTGTTTTTT. The encoded protein is CASSLGVFELFF.

This clone has only one observation. The rearrangement links TRBV7-8 to TRBJ1-2, with 8 bases lining up with TRBD1. Germline assignment: CDR1 SGHVS and CDR2 FQNEAQ. Trimming took 2 bases from V and 4 from J; bases not matched to a gene: 15. The length of the CDR3 is 18 residues. The CDR3 DNA reads as TGTGCCAGCAGCTTAAACGCCAGGACAAAGGGGACAGGCTATGGCTACACCTTC. Protein: CASSLNARTKGTGYGYTF.

This clone has a single count. This chain uses TRBV7-3 with TRBJ2-2, with D uncertain. CDR3 size: 14 residues. Germline lookup yields CDR1 SGHTA and CDR2 FQGTGA. V lost 4 bases to trimming and J lost 8 bases, with 14 bases between them. The CDR3 DNA is TGTGCCAGCAGCTCCCAGCCCCGCTGGGGGGAGCTGTTTTTT. Translated, it gives CASSSQPRWGELFF.

The sample holds a few counts of this clone. The gene calls are TRBV7-6 and TRBJ2-5, with 9 nucleotides matching TRBD1. Germline lookup yields CDR1 SGHVS and CDR2 FNYEAQ. This CDR3 spans 14 amino acids. The junction had 4 bases not matched to a gene; V was cut back by 5 bases and J by 3 bases. The CDR3 protein is CASSPGTGKETQYF. DNA for the CDR3: TGTGCCAGCAGCCCCGGGACAGGGAAAGAGACCCAGTACTTC.

This chain links TRBV19 with TRBJ1-5; D is perhaps TRBD1 (5 bases). CDR3 size: 16 residues. Germline V gives CDR1 LNHDA, CDR2 SQIVND (reference sequence). Trimming shortened V by 1 base and J by 0 bases, and 10 bases separated the two germline ends. DNA of the CDR3: TGTGCCAGTAGTATAGCGACTGGGGGTAGCAATCAGCCCCAGCATTTT. Its translation is CASSIATGGSNQPQHF.

The rearrangement joins TRBV9 to TRBJ2-7; D might be TRBD1 or TRBD2, each matching 5 bases. Trimming removed 3 bases from V and 4 bases from J, with 17 bases in between. The CDR3 has 15 amino acids. Germline CDR1 reads SGDLS; CDR2 reads YYNGEE. The DNA for the CDR3 is TGTGCCAGCAGCGCCTCCGGGACGGTGATTTACGAGCAGTACTTC. Translated: CASSASGTVIYEQYF.

The chain has TRBV5-1 and TRBJ2-7; no definite D call. The CDR3 extends over 13 amino acids. V was cut by 1 base and J by 2 bases, with 7 bases left in between. The germline V gene has CDR1 SGHRS and CDR2 YFSETQ. The CDR3 loop reads CASSLTDTYEQYF. The CDR3 DNA reads as TGCGCCAGCAGCTTGACTGACACCTACGAGCAGTACTTC.

The CDR3 DNA is TGTGCCAGCAGTTACAGGGGGGAGAACACCGGGGAGCTGTTTTTT. The encoded protein is CASSYRGENTGELFF. This chain connects TRBV9 to TRBJ2-2; 8 bases map to TRBD1. Trimming at V came to 5 bases and at J to 1 base, leaving 4 bases not matched to a gene. CDR3 length: 15 amino acids. Germline V gene lookup returns CDR1 SGDLS and CDR2 YYNGEE.

V usage is TRBV4-3 and J usage is TRBJ2-7; either TRBD1 or TRBD2 may supply D (5 bases each). CDR1 and CDR2 (germline): LGHNA, YSLEER. The CDR3 spans 14 residues. V lost 5 bases and J lost 0, with 11 bases in between. The CDR3 spells CASSYRDGSYEQYF. The DNA of the CDR3 is TGCGCCAGCAGCTACCGGGACGGCTCCTACGAGCAGTACTTC.

The rearrangement links TRBV5-6 to TRBJ1-2, with a possible D match to TRBD1 (5 bases). This CDR3 is 15 amino acids long. Germline lookup yields CDR1 SGHDT and CDR2 YYEEEE. The V gene lost 2 bases and the J gene lost 8 bases, with 19 bases spanning the gap. Here the CDR3 DNA reads TGTGCCAGCAGCTTTCCGGGACGGGGGACTCGAGGCTACACCTTC. It yields the protein CASSFPGRGTRGYTF.

CDR3 region: CATGRVDEQFF. DNA for the CDR3: TGTGCCACCGGACGGGTAGACGAGCAGTTCTTC. This rearrangement joins TRBV10-3 to TRBJ2-1; D not resolved. Trimming pared 10 bases from V and 10 bases from J, leaving 14 bases between. There are 11 residues in the CDR3. The germline gives CDR1 ENHRY, CDR2 SYGVKD.

The chain uses TRBV7-3 and TRBJ2-3, with 9 bases that match TRBD2. With 2 bases clipped from V and 4 bases from J, the junction kept 7 bases outside the gene matches. This CDR3 is 16 amino acids long. The germline V gene encodes CDR1 SGHTA and CDR2 FQGTGA. The CDR3 sequence: CASSLEPAGGPDTQYF. The CDR3 nucleotides are TGTGCCAGCAGCTTAGAACCAGCGGGAGGTCCAGATACGCAGTATTTT. Based on the CDR3 plus reference TRBV7-3 and TRBJ2-3, the full variable domain is GAGVSQTPSNKVTEKGKYVELRCDPISGHTALYWYRQSLGQGPEFLIYFQGTGAADDSGLPNDRFFAVRPEGSVSTLKIQRTERGDSAVYLCASSLEPAGGPDTQYFGPGTRLTVL.

This sequence joins TRBV29-1 and TRBJ1-2; the match to TRBD1 covers 12 bases. The germline V gene has CDR1 SQVTM and CDR2 ANQGSEA. Trimming took 2 bases from V and 4 from J; bases not matched to a gene: 8. The CDR3 loop spans 16 amino acids. Written as DNA, the CDR3 is TGCAGCGTTGAACTCGGGACAGGGGGCTTGAGCTATGGCTACACCTTC. Amino acids: CSVELGTGGLSYGYTF.

V gene TRBV6-6 combines with J gene TRBJ2-7; TRBD1 might be the D (6 bases). V lost 6 bases to trimming and J lost 8 bases, with 26 bases between them. Germline assignment: CDR1 MNHNY and CDR2 SVGAGI (reference sequence). This CDR3 spans 16 amino acids. DNA for the CDR3: TGTGCCAGCAGACCATCCACAGCACAGGGCCCAATGAAGCAGTACTTC. This sequence encodes CASRPSTAQGPMKQYF.